The 19 T cell receptor beta chains listed next were all sequenced from one sample in a study of cytomegalovirus exposure and HLA in healthy donors. TCRdb keeps only in-frame clones here, not all; method: immunoSEQ multiplex PCR. Here the sample spans about 250,000 clones, more than 75% being singletons. Source material: PBMCs. The receptors were gathered from a man between 18 and 35 years old in good health and CMV-seropositive.

The rearrangement links TRBV2 to TRBJ2-7, with 9 bases that match TRBD1. The trim removed 10 bases at V and 6 bases at J, leaving 10 bases unmatched. The CDR3 is 13 amino acids. Germline loops: CDR1 SNHLY, CDR2 FYNNEI. The CDR3 DNA sequence: TGTGCCACCAGAGGACAGGGGTTCGGCGAGCAGTACTTC. This translates into CATRGQGFGEQYF.

This chain links TRBV6-1 with TRBJ2-5, with D perhaps matching TRBD1 (5 bases). Germline CDR1 and CDR2: MNHNS and SASEGT. Deletions cut 1 base from V and 4 bases from J, with 16 bases between. The CDR3 length is 16 residues. CDR3 residues: CASSEVVAGLRETQYF. The DNA of the CDR3 is TGTGCCAGCAGTGAAGTGGTGGCAGGGCTCCGAGAGACCCAGTACTTC.

The genes are TRBV5-6 and TRBJ1-1; D unresolved. This CDR3 contains 13 residues. Trimming pared 1 base from V and 0 bases from J, leaving 4 bases between. The germline CDR1 and CDR2 sequences are SGHDT and YYEEEE. The CDR3 sequence: CASSLFLNTEAFF. In DNA, the CDR3 is TGTGCCAGCAGCTTGTTCCTGAACACTGAAGCTTTCTTT.

The chain joins TRBV4-1 to TRBJ2-7; 11 positions match TRBD2. Unmatched junction bases numbered 16, after V lost 1 base and J lost 2 bases. Germline V gene lookup returns CDR1 MGHRA and CDR2 YSYEKL. The CDR3 length is 20 residues. CDR3 DNA sequence: TGCGCCAGCAGCCAAGGGACCGCACTAGCGGGAGCCCGATGGACCTACGAGCAGTACTTC. It codes for CASSQGTALAGARWTYEQYF.

The rearrangement uses TRBV5-4 and TRBJ1-1; TRBD1 might be the D (5 bases). CDR1 and CDR2 (germline): SGHNT, YYREEE (reference sequence). This CDR3 is built from 15 residues. Trimming cost V 4 bases and J 1 base, with 14 bases left between them. The CDR3 DNA reads as TGTGCCAGCAGCCTGGGTTCGGGGGGGAACACTGAAGCTTTCTTT. This codes for CASSLGSGGNTEAFF.

V is TRBV6-5 and J is TRBJ1-2, with D unresolved. CDR3 length: 14 amino acids. Germline V gives CDR1 MNHEY, CDR2 SVGAGI. Trimming shortened V by 6 bases and J by 7 bases, and 18 bases separated the two germline ends. CDR3 sequence reads: CASSPDPSAGGYTF. The DNA for the CDR3 is TGTGCCAGCAGCCCGGACCCCTCGGCGGGTGGCTACACCTTC.

The rearrangement joins TRBV30 to TRBJ2-7; TRBD2 matches 7 bases. V lost 6 bases and J lost 6; bases outside the gene matches: 5. The germline V gene encodes CDR1 GTSNPN and CDR2 SVGIG (reference sequence). This CDR3 has 11 amino acids. The CDR3 coding sequence is TGTGCCTGCTCGGGGGGACTCGAGCAGTACTTC. This encodes CACSGGLEQYF.

The rearrangement links TRBV27 to TRBJ2-3; TRBD2 might be the D (6 bases). Germline V gene data show CDR1 as MNHEY and CDR2 as SMNVEV (reference sequence). The V end lost 5 bases, the J end lost 4 bases, and 16 bases lay between the germline ends. This CDR3 has 15 residues. The CDR3 DNA sequence: TGTGCCAGCAGTCCGTCCGACGGGAGACCAGATACGCAGTATTTT. Translated: CASSPSDGRPDTQYF.

This clone was seen more than once but under ten times. This chain joins TRBV5-1 and TRBJ1-2, with 7 bases identical to TRBD1. CDR1 is SGHRS and CDR2 is YFSETQ in the germline V gene. The length of the CDR3 is 14 residues. Losses at the gene ends were 4 bases for V and 4 bases for J; bases not matched to a gene: 7. The CDR3 spells CASSMGQPSYGYTF. The CDR3 coding sequence is TGCGCCAGCAGCATGGGACAGCCCTCCTATGGCTACACCTTC.

The CDR3: CASSEDRVYGYTF. CDR3 nucleotides: TGCGCCAGCAGTGAAGACAGGGTCTATGGCTACACCTTC. V usage is TRBV10-1 and J usage is TRBJ1-2, with 7 bases lining up with TRBD1. Trimming cost V 3 bases and J 4 bases; bases outside gene matches: 2. CDR3 length: 13 residues. Germline V gives CDR1 WNHNN, CDR2 SYGVQD (reference sequence).

The V and J genes are TRBV5-1 and TRBJ2-5; 12 bases match TRBD2. The CDR3 sequence is 18 residues long. The trim removed 2 bases at V and 4 bases at J, leaving 12 bases unmatched. Germline V gene data show CDR1 as SGHRS and CDR2 as YFSETQ. CDR3 region: CASSFASYSGLAGETQYF. The DNA of the CDR3 is TGCGCCAGCAGCTTCGCCTCCTATTCGGGACTAGCGGGAGAGACCCAGTACTTC. The full variable domain, rest sourced from reference TRBV5-1 and TRBJ2-5, is KAGVTQTPRYLIKTRGQQVTLSCSPISGHRSVSWYQQTPGQGLQFLFEYFSETQRNKGNFPGRFSGRQFSNSRSEMNVSTLELGDSALYLCASSFASYSGLAGETQYFGPGTRLLVL.

V usage is TRBV11-3 and J usage is TRBJ2-3, with 7 bases aligning to TRBD2. The ends lost 8 bases at V and 4 bases at J; junction bases unmatched: 6. CDR3 length: 13 residues. Germline lookup yields CDR1 SGHNT and CDR2 YENEEA. The CDR3 sequence: CASGAGEPDTQYF. The CDR3 DNA sequence: TGTGCCAGCGGGGCGGGAGAGCCAGATACGCAGTATTTT.

The J gene is TRBJ1-4, the V gene TRBV7-9; D is ambiguous. Germline V gives CDR1 SEHNR, CDR2 FQNEAQ (reference sequence). V lost 2 bases, J lost 2 bases, and 3 bases lay in between. The CDR3 extends over 13 amino acids. The CDR3 region has the DNA TGTGCCAGCAGCTTATACACTAATGAAAAACTGTTTTTT. Translation gives CASSLYTNEKLFF. The full variable domain, completed using reference TRBV7-9 and TRBJ1-4, is DTGVSQNPRHKITKRGQNVTFRCDPISEHNRLYWYRQTLGQGPEFLTYFQNEAQLEKSRLLSDRFSAERPKGSFSTLEIQRTEQGDSAMYLCASSLYTNEKLFFGSGTQLSVL.

To note about this clone: Other DNA variants within this sample encode the same CDR3. This chain uses TRBV5-1 with TRBJ2-7, with a tentative D call TRBD1 (7 bases). The CDR3 runs 14 residues. V was cut by 2 bases and J by 2 bases, with 11 bases left in between. The germline gives CDR1 SGHRS, CDR2 YFSETQ. The CDR3 sequence: CASSLSRGAYEQYF. The CDR3 DNA sequence: TGCGCCAGCAGCTTAAGCAGGGGGGCCTACGAGCAGTACTTC.

The chain uses TRBV19 and TRBJ2-1, with D possibly being TRBD1 (7 bases). V was shortened by 3 bases and J by 6 bases, with 15 bases between the two germline ends. Germline V lookup: CDR1 LNHDA, CDR2 SQIVND (reference sequence). This CDR3 is 15 amino acids long. The CDR3 sequence is CASSIGSRGVNEQFF. CDR3 nucleotide sequence: TGTGCCAGTAGTATTGGTAGCAGGGGGGTCAATGAGCAGTTCTTC.

The rearrangement joins TRBV7-2 to TRBJ2-6; tentatively, D is TRBD2 (7 bases). The CDR3 spans 16 residues. From germline, CDR1 is SGHTA and CDR2 FQGNSA. The germline V and J ends were trimmed by 4 bases and 2 bases, with 12 bases remaining between them. The chain's CDR3 is CASSSRGGPGANVLTF. The CDR3 nucleotides read TGTGCCAGCAGCTCAAGGGGGGGCCCTGGGGCCAACGTCCTGACTTTC. The variable domain in full, with the rest retrieved from reference TRBV7-2 and TRBJ2-6, is GAGVSQSPSNKVTEKGKDVELRCDPISGHTALYWYRQSLGQGLEFLIYFQGNSAPDKSGLPSDRFSAERTGGSVSTLTIQRTQQEDSAVYLCASSSRGGPGANVLTFGAGSRLTVL.

The V and J genes are TRBV11-2 and TRBJ2-3; 12 bases agree with TRBD2. The length of the CDR3 is 18 residues. Germline lookup yields CDR1 SGHAT and CDR2 FQNNGV. The V segment lost 3 bases and the J segment 0 bases; nucleotides outside the gene matches: 7. The CDR3 region has the DNA TGTGCCAGCAGCTTGTTCCCTAGCGGGAGGGATAGCACAGATACGCAGTATTTT. It translates to CASSLFPSGRDSTDTQYF.

The chain links TRBV6-5 to TRBJ2-5; a weak D match, TRBD2 (5 bases). The CDR3 has 14 amino acids. Between the trimmed V and J ends, which lost 0 bases and 10 bases, there was a span of 15 bases. The germline V gene has CDR1 MNHEY and CDR2 SVGAGI. The CDR3: CASSYSTPRGGQYF. The CDR3 bases are TGTGCCAGCAGTTACTCGACCCCACGGGGTGGCCAGTACTTC.

This clone was seen only once. The V and J genes are TRBV5-1 and TRBJ1-1, with TRBD1 identical over 9 bases. The J segment lost 4 bases and the V segment lost 4 bases, leaving 5 bases of the junction unmatched. Germline CDR1 is SGHRS and CDR2 is YFSETQ. This CDR3 spans 14 amino acids. In DNA, the CDR3 is TGCGCCAGCAGCCTACAGGGGGCGGTCACTGAAGCTTTCTTT. It yields the protein CASSLQGAVTEAFF.